Listed below are T cell receptor beta chains from one sample, sequenced in a study of cytomegalovirus exposure and HLA in healthy donors. Clones were read by immunoSEQ multiplex PCR, and TCRdb kept only the in-frame ones, dropping some. Here the sample spans 150,000 to 200,000 clones, more than 70% being singletons. Sequences were obtained from PBMCs. Every receptor here comes from a boy aged 5 to 17 in good health and CMV-seronegative. CDR3s include the opening cysteine and the closing phenylalanine or tryptophan. The order of the fields is J gene, V gene, CDR3 protein.

j_gene: TRBJ1-1; v_gene: TRBV7-2; CDR3aa: CASSSRVGGYTEAFF
j_gene: TRBJ2-1; v_gene: TRBV2; CDR3aa: CASSERGFGFNEQFF
j_gene: TRBJ1-4; v_gene: TRBV5-4; CDR3aa: CASSYGQGGEKLFF
j_gene: TRBJ1-1; v_gene: TRBV2; CDR3aa: CAGHRDTEAFF
j_gene: TRBJ2-1; v_gene: TRBV6-5; CDR3aa: CASRRTHNEQFF
j_gene: TRBJ1-5; v_gene: TRBV29-1; CDR3aa: CSVEVGSNQPQHF
j_gene: TRBJ2-4; v_gene: TRBV27; CDR3aa: CASSLLAGGDIQYF
j_gene: TRBJ1-2; v_gene: TRBV7-8; CDR3aa: CASSLQRGDRGAGYTF
j_gene: TRBJ2-1; v_gene: TRBV30; CDR3aa: CAWRREMGDEQFF
j_gene: TRBJ1-3; v_gene: TRBV19; CDR3aa: CASRTGAGNTIYF
j_gene: TRBJ1-5; v_gene: TRBV19; CDR3aa: CASSIIGSQPQHF
j_gene: TRBJ2-3; v_gene: TRBV2; CDR3aa: CASRASGGGTDTQYF
j_gene: TRBJ2-1; v_gene: TRBV11-2; CDR3aa: CASSPTGAEQFF
j_gene: TRBJ2-1; v_gene: TRBV29-1; CDR3aa: CSAKTGGSYNEQFF
j_gene: TRBJ1-5; v_gene: TRBV5-7; CDR3aa: CASSFPFDDSNGSYQPQHF
j_gene: TRBJ2-1; v_gene: TRBV30; CDR3aa: CAWRDLLRGSYNEQFF
j_gene: TRBJ2-1; v_gene: TRBV27; CDR3aa: CASSPWSGTGVSEQFF
j_gene: TRBJ1-1; v_gene: TRBV7-9; CDR3aa: CASSFVRSGTEAFF
j_gene: TRBJ1-2; v_gene: TRBV6-5; CDR3aa: CATFRRGYGYTF
j_gene: TRBJ2-2; v_gene: TRBV28; CDR3aa: CASSYFSGRDGELFF
j_gene: TRBJ1-2; v_gene: TRBV7-9; CDR3aa: CATKRGIYGYTF
j_gene: TRBJ2-7; v_gene: TRBV4-1; CDR3aa: CASSRGPLSYEQYF
j_gene: TRBJ2-5; v_gene: TRBV7-2; CDR3aa: CASSLVRGGAKETQYF
j_gene: TRBJ1-2; v_gene: TRBV6-4; CDR3aa: CASSPEGLLDGYTF
j_gene: NA; v_gene: TRBV15; CDR3aa: CATGEGLAGVYEQYF
j_gene: TRBJ1-2; v_gene: TRBV11-2; CDR3aa: CASTNREENYGYTF
j_gene: TRBJ1-1; v_gene: TRBV29-1; CDR3aa: CSAYGDTEAFF
j_gene: TRBJ1-4; v_gene: TRBV5-4; CDR3aa: CASSLDRVSTNEKLFF
j_gene: TRBJ2-5; v_gene: TRBV28; CDR3aa: CASSPLQETQYF
j_gene: TRBJ2-7; v_gene: TRBV28; CDR3aa: CASIGRLAPHEQYF
j_gene: TRBJ1-1; v_gene: TRBV12-5; CDR3aa: CASGLRRGMNTEAFF
j_gene: TRBJ1-6; v_gene: TRBV29-1; CDR3aa: CSVEEQGGSPLHF
j_gene: TRBJ2-1; v_gene: TRBV7-3; CDR3aa: CASSAELAGATNEQFF
j_gene: TRBJ1-1; v_gene: TRBV13; CDR3aa: CASSYSRTEAFF
j_gene: TRBJ1-5; v_gene: TRBV9; CDR3aa: CASSVGTGVNQPQHF
j_gene: TRBJ1-1; v_gene: TRBV30; CDR3aa: CAWSVLVSTTEAFF
j_gene: TRBJ2-7; v_gene: TRBV5-4; CDR3aa: CASSLEQAYEQYF
j_gene: TRBJ2-5; v_gene: TRBV4-1; CDR3aa: CASSQESSGTQETQYF
j_gene: TRBJ2-1; v_gene: TRBV9; CDR3aa: CASSPNYNEQFF
j_gene: TRBJ1-4; v_gene: TRBV27; CDR3aa: CASSYGTPNEKLFF
j_gene: TRBJ2-1; v_gene: TRBV6-4; CDR3aa: CASTQREGGEQFF
j_gene: TRBJ1-5; v_gene: TRBV15; CDR3aa: CATSRTRDSPSRAQHF
j_gene: TRBJ2-1; v_gene: TRBV6-1; CDR3aa: CASSEARLGEQFF
j_gene: TRBJ2-7; v_gene: TRBV7-2; CDR3aa: CASSLNRVNSEQYF
j_gene: TRBJ2-7; v_gene: TRBV15; CDR3aa: CATSRGDYYEQYF
j_gene: TRBJ2-1; v_gene: TRBV7-8; CDR3aa: CASSLAGLAYNEQFF
j_gene: TRBJ2-1; v_gene: TRBV19; CDR3aa: CASSIGRTDGNEQFF
j_gene: TRBJ1-6; v_gene: TRBV4-1; CDR3aa: CASSHNDRVSPLHF
j_gene: TRBJ1-2; v_gene: TRBV7-3; CDR3aa: CASSSYLRGYYTF
j_gene: TRBJ2-3; v_gene: TRBV2; CDR3aa: CASCKRFTDTQYF
j_gene: TRBJ2-7; v_gene: TRBV19; CDR3aa: CASRLAGEQYF
j_gene: TRBJ2-2; v_gene: TRBV10-3; CDR3aa: CAISEPGLAGLNPNTGELFF
j_gene: TRBJ1-1; v_gene: TRBV29-1; CDR3aa: CSVERSGNTEAFF
j_gene: TRBJ2-7; v_gene: TRBV7-9; CDR3aa: CATGTSGSYEQYF
j_gene: TRBJ1-5; v_gene: TRBV19; CDR3aa: CASSIGVRGQPQHF